The sequence of this TCR beta chain was determined in a study of monozygotic twins with inflammatory bowel disease (dated by TCRdb to about 2019). In the study overall: The full study comprised 28 monozygotic twin pairs: nine German pairs (four IBD-concordant, five IBD-discordant) and 19 IBD-discordant Danish pairs. The search for disease-associated traits relied mainly on comparing IBD patients with their genetically identical healthy co-twins within discordant pairs. Each individual had, on average, about 151 000 unique TCRalpha sequences and 181 000 unique TCRbeta sequences available for analysis.

As for this clonotype: Its binding antigen is unknown.

General conclusions and limits of the study: The results gave no support for a single strong signal or clonotype linked to IBD. Concordant and discordant twins showed no difference in repertoire similarity, possibly because of limited statistical power. Fewer clonotypes were shared with other individuals by IBD patients than by healthy twins, most markedly in patients showing signs of disease activity. Different T cell subtypes could not be distinguished in the analysis. Because patients received different immunosuppressive treatments, the repertoires may have picked up extra background noise and variability between individuals. IBD patients had lower TCRbeta repertoire diversity, measured by the inverse Simpson index, than their healthy co-twins.

CDR1 is given as SGHRS and CDR2 as YFSETQ, both from the germline V gene. The CDR3 runs 16 residues from the cysteine to the phenylalanine. A DNA sequence was not provided. From each donor, a roughly 2.5 ml peripheral blood sample was collected into PAXgene tubes and stored at -80 degrees C. Without T cell sorting, total RNA was isolated from whole blood using the PAXgene blood miRNA kit on an automated QIAcube. Peripheral blood from monozygotic twin pairs concordant or discordant for inflammatory bowel disease was subjected to deep TCRalpha and TCRbeta repertoire profiling with unique molecular barcoding. Smoking habits were recorded for all twin pairs, and each individual was classified as a current, former or never smoker. Library prep was done by 5' RACE. Preparation of each TCR library used approximately 3,500 ng of total RNA. For each sample, cDNA synthesis with SMARTScribe reverse transcriptase was split into eight separate reactions. Unique molecular identifiers containing a 6-nucleotide sample barcode were introduced through template switching during cDNA synthesis. TCRalpha and TCRbeta cDNA was amplified by two nested PCRs of roughly 15 and 9 cycles, with bead purification after each PCR. Before amplification, the cDNA was both treated with uracil DNA-glycosylase and purified with the QIAquick PCR purification kit. The second PCR was the step at which Illumina TruSeq-compatible adapters and sample-specific barcodes were added. TapeStation and Qubit were used to check library quality and concentration, and 5 ng of each library was pooled. Pooled libraries were sequenced on an Illumina HiSeq2500 single-index Rapid Run with 2 x 100 bp reads and custom sequencing primers. Processing in the source paper ran as follows. MiGEC version 1.2.6 was used for UMI-based consensus assembly to correct PCR and sequencing errors. V(D)J alignment, clonotype assembly and CDR3 extraction were performed with MiXCR version 2.1.1. To normalise gene usage, clonotype sharing and MAIT/NKT TCR abundance, the analysis used the top 1000, 10 000 and 20 000 clonotypes per sample. After downsampling to 27 000 UMIs, diversity was calculated as the inverse Simpson index using the vegan R package. Paired Mann-Whitney U tests were applied to discordant twin pairs, and Benjamini-Hochberg correction was used for multiple testing. Reads reprocessed by TCRdb are summarized as one entry per CDR3 protein sequence, and DNA is absent. TCRdb's processing, not the study's, gives the V and J calls here. The sample table gives a few hundred thousand distinct CDR3 sequences. About 2.3% of the sample is taken by the ten largest.

This TCR derives from a human donor with ulcerative colitis or Crohn's disease, or a healthy co-twin of an affected twin (not recorded which). The chain uses TRBV5-1 and TRBJ2-7; TCRdb designates TRBD1, a call that cannot be tested without DNA. The specimen was blood. This receptor has the CDR3 CASKGQGRTSSNEQYF.